This TCR beta chain was captured in a study of post-analysis software for immune sequencing data. Trimming removed 5 bases from V and 2 bases from J, with 10 bases in between. The CDR3 runs 13 residues. Study findings and constraints: Higher frequency in patients than in controls was seen for roughly five TRBV segments, with TRBV5-6, TRBV5-1 and TRBV20-1 among them.

In its sample, this clonotype was seen a few times. Its target is not known. cDNA libraries of TCR beta carried unique molecular identifiers. MiXCR was run by TCRdb on the PCR reads, yielding one entry per CDR3 protein. The data contain 800,000 to 950,000 distinct CDR3 sequences, about 53% of them seen just once; the ten biggest clones take up under 6%. The sequencing sample was made of blood. The source of this sequence is a girl under 18 with multiple sclerosis. V and J are TRBV12-3 or TRBV12-4 and TRBJ2-7, with no clear D. The CDR3 bases are TGTGCCAGCAGTCCTACTACCACCTACGAGCAGTACTTC. This translates into CASSPTTTYEQYF.